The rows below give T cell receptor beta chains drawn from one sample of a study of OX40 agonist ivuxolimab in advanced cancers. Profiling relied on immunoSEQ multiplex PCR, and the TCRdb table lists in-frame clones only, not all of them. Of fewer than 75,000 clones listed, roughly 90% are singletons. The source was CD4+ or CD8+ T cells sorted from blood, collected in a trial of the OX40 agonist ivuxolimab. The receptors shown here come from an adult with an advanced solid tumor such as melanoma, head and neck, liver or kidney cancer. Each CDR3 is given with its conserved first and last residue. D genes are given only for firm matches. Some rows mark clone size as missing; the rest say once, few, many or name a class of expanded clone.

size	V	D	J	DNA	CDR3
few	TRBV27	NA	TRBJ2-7	TGTGCCAGCAGTTTTGGCCTGGACTACGAGCAGTACTTC	CASSFGLDYEQYF
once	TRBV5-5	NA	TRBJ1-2	TGTGCCAGCAGCCAAGATCTAACACCCGAGGTGGGCTACACCTTC	CASSQDLTPEVGYTF
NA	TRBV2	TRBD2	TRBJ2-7	TGTGCCAGCAGCGCTAGCGGGGGGACCTACGAGCAGTACTTC	CASSASGGTYEQYF
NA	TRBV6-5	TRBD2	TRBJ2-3	TGTGCCAGCAAGAGGGACTACTCCACAGATACGCAGTATTTT	CASKRDYSTDTQYF
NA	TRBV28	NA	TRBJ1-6	TGTGCCAGCAGTTTAATTGGCGGCTCCTATAATTCACCCCTCCACTTT	CASSLIGGSYNSPLHF
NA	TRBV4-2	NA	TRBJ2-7	TGTGCCAGCAGCCAGAGCCAAGCTGCTCTCTACGAGCAGTACTTC	CASSQSQAALYEQYF
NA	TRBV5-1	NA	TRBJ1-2	TGCGCCAGCAGCTCGAGCGAGCCATGGGGCTACACCTTC	CASSSSEPWGYTF
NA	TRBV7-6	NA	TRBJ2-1	TGTGCCAGCAGCCCGGGAGGACAGTACAATGAGCAGTTCTTC	CASSPGGQYNEQFF
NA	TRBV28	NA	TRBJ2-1	TGTGCCAGCCAGTCTGGAGGGGAGTCAAACAATGGGCAGTTCTTC	CASQSGGESNNGQFF
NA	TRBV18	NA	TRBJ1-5	TGTGCCAGCTCTGGACAGAATCAGCCCCAGCATTTT	CASSGQNQPQHF
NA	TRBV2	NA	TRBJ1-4	TGTGCCAGCAGTTACGACAGACTCGTTGCAACTAATGAAAAACTGTTTTTT	CASSYDRLVATNEKLFF
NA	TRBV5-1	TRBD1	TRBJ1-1	TGCGCCAGCCGTGAGGACACGAAGCGCGGGACAGGGCGTCCGGACACTGAAGCTTTCTTT	CASREDTKRGTGRPDTEAFF
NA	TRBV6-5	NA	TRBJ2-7	TGTGCCAGCAGTTACGATCTTGGTAACTCCTACGAGCAGTACTTC	CASSYDLGNSYEQYF
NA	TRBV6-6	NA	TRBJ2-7	TGTGCCAGCAGTTACTCTTCGATCTACGAGCAGTACTTC	CASSYSSIYEQYF
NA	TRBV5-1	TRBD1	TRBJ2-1	TGCGCCAGCAGCTCAGCTGTCGGGACAGGATACAATGAGCAGTTCTTC	CASSSAVGTGYNEQFF
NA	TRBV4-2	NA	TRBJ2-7	TGTGCCAGCAGCCGGGACACGTCCTACGAGCAGTACTTC	CASSRDTSYEQYF
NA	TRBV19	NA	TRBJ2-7	TGTGCCAGTAGTATAGCGGAAGAGCGGATCTACGAGCAGTACTTC	CASSIAEERIYEQYF
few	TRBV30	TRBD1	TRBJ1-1	TGTGCCGGAAGGACAGGTCAAAACACTGAAGCTTTCTTT	CAGRTGQNTEAFF
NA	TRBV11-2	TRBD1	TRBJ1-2	TGTGCCAGCACCTTAGTTGGGACAGGGGCTTACTATGGCTACACCTTC	CASTLVGTGAYYGYTF
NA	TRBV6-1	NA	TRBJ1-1	TGTGCCAGCAGGGGGACACAGACTAACACTGAAGCTTTCTTT	CASRGTQTNTEAFF